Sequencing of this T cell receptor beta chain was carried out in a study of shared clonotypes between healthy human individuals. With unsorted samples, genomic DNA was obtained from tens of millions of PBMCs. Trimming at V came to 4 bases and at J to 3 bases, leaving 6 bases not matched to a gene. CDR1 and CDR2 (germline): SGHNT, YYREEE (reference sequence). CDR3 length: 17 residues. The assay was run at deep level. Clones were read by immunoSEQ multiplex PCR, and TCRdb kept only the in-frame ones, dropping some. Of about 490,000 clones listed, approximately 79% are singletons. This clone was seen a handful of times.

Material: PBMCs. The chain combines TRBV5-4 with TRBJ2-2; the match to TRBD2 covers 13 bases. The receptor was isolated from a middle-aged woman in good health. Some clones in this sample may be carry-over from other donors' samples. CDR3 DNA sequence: TGTGCCAGCAGCCGTGGAGGACTAGCGGGAGACACCGGGGAGCTGTTTTTT. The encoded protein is CASSRGGLAGDTGELFF. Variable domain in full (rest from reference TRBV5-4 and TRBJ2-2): ETGVTQSPTHLIKTRGQQVTLRCSSQSGHNTVSWYQQALGQGPQFIFQYYREEENGRGNFPPRFSGLQFPNYSSELNVNALELDDSALYLCASSRGGLAGDTGELFFGEGSRLTVL.